This T cell receptor (beta chain) was sequenced during a study of T-cell reconstitution after alpha-beta-depleted transplantation in children (dated by TCRdb to about 2016). Study-level background: Using TCR repertoire profiling, the study quantitatively followed how T-cell immune reconstitution unfolded in children after TCRalphabeta/CD19-depleted allogeneic hematopoietic cell transplantation.

CDR1 and CDR2 are read off the germline V gene as KGHDR and SFDVKD. The trim is 12 bases for V and 2 bases for J, with a gap of 22 bases between the germline ends. The CDR3 contains 15 residues, cysteine and phenylalanine counted. Left in the record is the CDR3 DNA by itself, 45 bases read in frame from the first base. The library was made by PCR. Sequencing was carried out with an Illumina HiSeq 2500. TCR library preparation used molecular barcoding, with unique molecular identifiers applied to normalize quantification of the TCRbeta repertoire. Clones were called with MiXCR by TCRdb after fastp trimmed the public reads at Q25, and only in-frame beta chains were retained. Rows are combined by CDR3 protein, so each entry shows the most common genes and DNA. Recorded for this sample are more than 450,000 distinct CDR3 sequences; approximately 16% of them occurred a single time. 3.3% of the sample lies in the top ten.

A word on this clonotype: The antigen this receptor binds is unknown. The record has no base qualities; no much larger clone is one base away.

The source material was PBMCs from the stem cell graft donor, sampled from the stem cell graft. The sequence joins TRBV24-1 to TRBJ2-7, with no confidently assigned D gene. The sequence came from a human donor who donated a stem cell graft to a child with acute lymphoblastic leukemia. The nucleotide sequence is TGTGCCTCCCTCATCACCTCTATTCACCCCTACGAGCAGTACTTC. This sequence encodes CASLITSIHPYEQYF.